The 22 T cell receptor beta chains listed next were all sequenced from one sample in a study of cytomegalovirus exposure and HLA in healthy donors. Method: immunoSEQ multiplex PCR; TCRdb's copy keeps in-frame clones and lacks some. Here the sample spans 45,000 to 65,000 clones, 80% to 95% being singletons. Sequenced input: PBMCs. The receptors shown here come from a man between 18 and 35 years old in good health and CMV-seronegative.

A single count supports this clone. The chain recombines TRBV6-5 with TRBJ2-7; D uncertain. Germline CDR1 reads MNHEY; CDR2 reads SVGAGI. V gave up 0 bases and J gave up 3 bases, with 9 bases separating them. This CDR3 comprises 14 residues. The DNA of the CDR3 is TGTGCCAGCAGTTACTCTGGCGGCTACTACGAGCAGTACTTC. This gives the protein CASSYSGGYYEQYF.

V is TRBV2 and J is TRBJ2-7, with 7 bases matching TRBD2. The CDR3 sequence is 14 residues long. Unmatched junction bases numbered 9, after V lost 4 bases and J lost 6 bases. From germline, CDR1 is SNHLY and CDR2 FYNNEI. CDR3 sequence reads: CASSGGSSGAEQYF. CDR3 nucleotide sequence: TGTGCCAGCAGTGGAGGATCCAGCGGGGCCGAGCAGTACTTC.

The gene calls are TRBV5-1 and TRBJ2-7; 8 positions agree with TRBD2. Germline V CDR1 and CDR2: SGHRS, YFSETQ. V trimming: 5 bases; J trimming: 2 bases; junction bases outside the gene matches: 6. This CDR3 is 14 amino acids long. CDR3 coding DNA: TGCGCCAGCAGGAATAGCGGGAATACCTACGAGCAGTACTTC. It codes for CASRNSGNTYEQYF. Variable domain in full (rest from reference TRBV5-1 and TRBJ2-7): KAGVTQTPRYLIKTRGQQVTLSCSPISGHRSVSWYQQTPGQGLQFLFEYFSETQRNKGNFPGRFSGRQFSNSRSEMNVSTLELGDSALYLCASRNSGNTYEQYFGPGTRLTVT.

The rearrangement joins TRBV30 to TRBJ2-7; TRBD2 is a possible D gene (6 bases). Looked up from germline, CDR1 is GTSNPN and CDR2 is SVGIG (reference sequence). This CDR3 has 14 residues. V dropped 5 bases and J dropped 3 bases, with 17 bases sitting between them. Written as DNA, the CDR3 is TGTGCCTGGGCCCCCATGCGGGAACTCTACGAGCAGTACTTC. Protein: CAWAPMRELYEQYF.

J is TRBJ2-3 and V is TRBV5-6; 10 bases are shared with TRBD1. The CDR3 runs to 15 residues. Trimming took 3 bases from V and 3 from J; bases not matched to a gene: 4. CDR1 is SGHDT and CDR2 is YYEEEE in the germline V gene. CDR3: CASSSPGQGTDTQYF. The CDR3 coding sequence is TGTGCCAGCAGCTCACCGGGACAGGGGACAGATACGCAGTATTTT.

V gene TRBV5-1 combines with J gene TRBJ2-7, with 7 bases matching TRBD2. Looked up from germline, CDR1 is SGHRS and CDR2 is YFSETQ. The V and J ends lost 7 bases and 6 bases, in that order; junction bases with no gene match: 13. This CDR3 has 14 amino acids. The CDR3 DNA reads as TGCGCCAGCCGCCCCGGGGGGAGCGAGCGCGAGCAGTACTTC. It codes for CASRPGGSEREQYF. The full variable domain, in which reference TRBV5-1 and TRBJ2-7 provide the parts outside the CDR3, is KAGVTQTPRYLIKTRGQQVTLSCSPISGHRSVSWYQQTPGQGLQFLFEYFSETQRNKGNFPGRFSGRQFSNSRSEMNVSTLELGDSALYLCASRPGGSEREQYFGPGTRLTVT.

The CDR3 spells CASSEQGVYQPQHF. In nucleotides, the CDR3 is TGTGCCAGCAGTGAACAGGGGGTCTATCAGCCCCAGCATTTT. This chain connects TRBV6-5 to TRBJ1-5; TRBD1 matches 8 bases. V was clipped by 5 bases and J by 5 bases; unmatched bases: 5. Per the germline V gene, CDR1 is MNHEY and CDR2 is SVGAGI. The CDR3 length is 14 residues.

The chain employs TRBV5-4 and TRBJ2-1; weak D call: TRBD2 (6 bases). The CDR3 sequence is 13 residues long. V lost 2 bases to trimming and J lost 4 bases, with 7 bases between them. Per the germline V gene, CDR1 is SGHNT and CDR2 is YYREEE (reference sequence). The CDR3 sequence: CASSLREYNEQFF. CDR3 DNA: TGTGCCAGCAGCTTACGGGAGTACAATGAGCAGTTCTTC.

This clone was recorded only once. V and J are TRBV6-5 and TRBJ2-5; D is ambiguous. V lost 8 bases to trimming and J lost 0 bases, with 16 bases between them. This CDR3 is built from 15 residues. Germline CDR1 MNHEY, CDR2 SVGAGI. The CDR3: CASRWRGQNQETQYF. CDR3 nucleotide sequence: TGTGCCAGCCGCTGGCGCGGCCAAAACCAAGAGACCCAGTACTTC.

The chain uses TRBV11-1 and TRBJ1-1, with 10 bases aligning to TRBD1. Germline V gene data show CDR1 as SGHAT and CDR2 as FQDESV (reference sequence). Trimming took 5 bases from V and 9 from J; bases not matched to a gene: 21. The CDR3 consists of 18 residues. The CDR3 sequence: CASSPPDVIGTGDPQAFF. CDR3 DNA sequence: TGTGCCAGCAGCCCGCCGGACGTTATCGGGACAGGGGACCCGCAAGCTTTCTTT.

CDR3 DNA sequence: TGTGCCAGCAGCGCTAATGATGGACTAGAACACAATGAGCAGTTCTTC. Translated, it gives CASSANDGLEHNEQFF. This chain joins TRBV27 and TRBJ2-1, with 7 bases aligning to TRBD2. Unmatched junction bases numbered 13, after V lost 6 bases and J lost 5 bases. Germline CDR1 MNHEY, CDR2 SMNVEV (reference sequence). This CDR3 comprises 16 residues.

CDR3 bases: TGCAGCGTTTTGGGGGGGAATGAGCAGTTCTTC. Translated, it gives CSVLGGNEQFF. The chain recombines TRBV29-1 with TRBJ2-1; 7 bases match TRBD2. Germline V gene data show CDR1 as SQVTM and CDR2 as ANQGSEA. CDR3 length equals 11 residues. Trimming cost V 5 bases and J 7 bases; bases outside gene matches: 2.

Concerning this clone itself: The junction shows a germline mismatch at one end, possibly a read error. V is TRBV6-5 and J is TRBJ2-7; 14 bases are a match to TRBD2. This CDR3 is built from 11 residues. Per germline, CDR1 MNHEY and CDR2 SVGAGI. CDR3 residues: CASGTSGSEDF. Here the CDR3 DNA reads TGTGCCAGCGGGACTAGCGGGAGCGAGGACTTC.

The V call is TRBV21-1, the J call TRBJ2-2; no check of the table's D call, TRBD2, against the DNA was made. TRBV21-1 constitutes a pseudogene. CDR3 length equals 19 residues. The CDR3 spells CASEGREGKHTTGTGELFF. The CDR3 DNA follows: TGTGCCAGCGAAGGACGGGAAGGAAAACACACTACGGGCACCGGGGAGCTGTTTTTT.

The V gene is TRBV6-1, the J gene TRBJ2-6; perhaps TRBD1 as D (5 bases). Germline V gene sequence: CDR1 MNHNS, CDR2 SASEGT. V gave up 0 bases and J gave up 1 base, with 10 bases separating them. This CDR3 region has 17 residues. CDR3 sequence reads: CASSEAISGSGANVLTF. The CDR3 coding sequence is TGTGCCAGCAGTGAAGCGATTTCAGGGTCTGGGGCCAACGTCCTGACTTTC.

This chain links TRBV29-1 with TRBJ1-1; 7 bases are a match to TRBD1. The CDR3 loop spans 14 amino acids. After removal of 2 bases from V and 1 base from J, the junction contained 4 bases not matched to a gene. The germline V gene has CDR1 SQVTM and CDR2 ANQGSEA. The CDR3 coding sequence is TGCAGCGTTGAATTAGGGACAGAGAACACTGAAGCTTTCTTT. This translates into CSVELGTENTEAFF.

The CDR3 protein is CASSQGVRTSEAFF. The CDR3 DNA sequence: TGTGCCAGCAGTCAGGGTGTTAGAACGTCTGAAGCTTTCTTT. The chain links TRBV6-6 to TRBJ1-1; possible D gene TRBD1, 5 bases. V lost 5 bases and J lost 6, with 16 bases in between. This CDR3 has 14 amino acids. Germline CDR1 reads MNHNY; CDR2 reads SVGAGI (reference sequence).

This chain connects TRBV5-1 to TRBJ2-3; D unclear. Deletions cut 4 bases from V and 4 bases from J, with 13 bases between. The V gene's germline CDR1 is SGHRS and CDR2 YFSETQ. This CDR3 has 14 residues. The DNA of the CDR3 is TGCGCCAGCAGCGGGTCTCAGGTTCCAGATACGCAGTATTTT. The encoded protein is CASSGSQVPDTQYF.

The chain uses TRBV6-4 and TRBJ1-5; 10 nucleotides align to TRBD1. The CDR3 is 18 residues long. CDR1 and CDR2 from the germline V gene are MRHNA and SNTAGT. V shed 3 bases, J shed 3 bases, and the junction held 11 bases outside the gene matches. The CDR3 loop is CASSDRSWDRGLNQPQHF. The CDR3 coding sequence is TGTGCCAGCAGTGATCGGAGCTGGGACAGGGGACTCAATCAGCCCCAGCATTTT.

The chain employs TRBV18 and TRBJ2-7, with TRBD2 matching 12 bases. This CDR3 contains 13 residues. V was clipped by 6 bases and J by 6 bases; unmatched bases: 3. Germline CDR1 KGHSH, CDR2 LQKENI. The CDR3 sequence is CASSTSGSREQYF. CDR3 nucleotide sequence: TGTGCCAGCTCGACTAGCGGGAGCCGCGAGCAGTACTTC. Complete variable domain (other parts from reference TRBV18 and TRBJ2-7): NAGVMQNPRHLVRRRGQEARLRCSPMKGHSHVYWYRQLPEEGLKFMVYLQKENIIDESGMPKERFSAEFPKEGPSILRIQQVVRGDSAAYFCASSTSGSREQYFGPGTRLTVT.

V usage is TRBV29-1 and J usage is TRBJ2-3; 10 bases match TRBD2. The CDR3 runs to 18 residues. J gave up 1 base and V 0 bases, and 10 bases lay outside the gene matches. Germline-derived CDR1 and CDR2 are SQVTM and ANQGSEA. CDR3 amino acids: CSVEDSDPGTSGTDTQYF. CDR3 nucleotide sequence: TGCAGCGTTGAAGATTCGGACCCCGGGACTAGCGGCACAGATACGCAGTATTTT.

V and J are TRBV2 and TRBJ2-3; D perhaps matches TRBD2 (6 bases). There are 14 residues in the CDR3. Germline CDR1 SNHLY, CDR2 FYNNEI. The V gene lost 6 bases and the J gene lost 3 bases, with 13 bases spanning the gap. The CDR3 nucleotides read TGTGCCAGCAGCTGGTTCGGGAGTACAGATACGCAGTATTTT. It codes for CASSWFGSTDTQYF.